This T cell receptor (beta chain) was documented in a study of T-cell reconstitution after alpha-beta-depleted transplantation in children. The trim removed 4 bases at V and 8 bases at J, leaving 10 bases unmatched. This CDR3 contains 16 residues. Unique molecular identifiers were built into the TCRbeta library. One entry per CDR3 protein, called by TCRdb with MiXCR from the PCR reads. The sample contains a few hundred thousand distinct CDR3 sequences, over 9% of which appear only once. This clonotype has a handful of counts. The specimen was PBMCs from the stem cell graft donor, collected from the stem cell graft. The chain recombines TRBV12-3 or TRBV12-4 with TRBJ1-4, with 10 bases identical to TRBD1. This TCR came from a human donor who donated a stem cell graft to a child with acute lymphoblastic leukemia. CDR3: CASSSTGTGVSEKLFF. CDR3 coding DNA: TGTGCCAGCAGTTCTACCGGGACAGGGGTTTCAGAAAAACTGTTTTTT.